Shown below are 26 T cell receptor beta chains from a single sample sequenced in a study of CD8 T cells in Susac syndrome. RNA was extracted with the RNeasy kit, and a quantity of about 0.45 to 1 ug was reverse transcribed using random hexamers. Each CDR3 protein is one row after TCRdb ran MiXCR on the immunoSEQ multiplex PCR reads. Counted here are fewer than 85,000 distinct CDR3 sequences, roughly 94% occurring once; the ten biggest clones make up over 0.45%. The sequencing sample was made of CD8+ T cells from PBMCs. Receptor source: a human donor with Susac syndrome.

The chain is built from TRBV5-1 and TRBJ1-1; 7 bases agree with TRBD1. The CDR3 is made up of 15 amino acids. V shed 2 bases and J 0 bases; nucleotides not matched to a gene: 4. Germline loops: CDR1 SGHRS, CDR2 YFSETQ. CDR3 in amino acids: CASSFNRGMNTEAFF. As DNA, the CDR3 is TGCGCCAGCAGCTTTAACAGGGGTATGAACACTGAAGCTTTCTTT.

As regards this clonotype: The germline gene is not matched at one end of the junction; a read error may be the cause. The chain carries TRBV7-9 and TRBJ2-7, with 7 bases fitting TRBD1. CDR1 is SEHNR, CDR2 FQNEAQ, per germline (reference sequence). CDR3 length equals 14 residues. In DNA form, the CDR3 reads TGTGCCAGCAGTTTAGACAGGGTTGCCTACGAGCAGTACTTC. This sequence encodes CASSLDRVAYEQYF. The full variable domain, completed using reference TRBV7-9 and TRBJ2-7, is DTGVSQNPRHKITKRGQNVTFRCDPISEHNRLYWYRQTLGQGPEFLTYFQNEAQLEKSRLLSDRFSAERPKGSFSTLEIQRTEQGDSAMYLCASSLDRVAYEQYFGPGTRLTVT.

In this sample, this clonotype turned up once. The CDR3 here is CASSPGGPNTGELFF. The CDR3 DNA follows: TGTGCCAGCAGCCCGGGGGGGCCGAACACCGGGGAGCTGTTTTTT. This chain links TRBV7-6 with TRBJ2-2; 8 nucleotides match TRBD2. Per the germline V gene, CDR1 is SGHVS and CDR2 is FNYEAQ. The V gene end was trimmed by 5 bases and the J gene end by 0 bases; junction bases not matched to a gene: 2. The CDR3 covers 15 residues.

The gene calls are TRBV28 and TRBJ2-5; 13 bases align to TRBD2. The V and J ends lost 2 bases and 5 bases, in that order; junction bases with no gene match: 5. This CDR3 has 16 amino acids. CDR1 and CDR2 (germline): MDHEN, SYDVKM. Written as DNA, the CDR3 is TGTGCCAGCAGTTTAGAGACTAGCGGGGGGAGTGAGACCCAGTACTTC. Translated, it gives CASSLETSGGSETQYF. The complete variable domain, with remaining parts taken from reference TRBV28 and TRBJ2-5, reads DVKVTQSSRYLVKRTGEKVFLECVQDMDHENMFWYRQDPGLGLRLIYFSYDVKMKEKGDIPEGYSVSREKKERFSLILESASTNQTSMYLCASSLETSGGSETQYFGPGTRLLVL.

The chain recombines TRBV16 with TRBJ1-1; D unresolved. V was trimmed by 0 bases and J by 0 bases, leaving 5 bases between them. The length of the CDR3 is 14 residues. Per germline, CDR1 KGHSY and CDR2 FQNENV. CDR3 protein: CASSQSTLNTEAFF. CDR3 bases: TGTGCCAGCAGCCAATCAACACTGAACACTGAAGCTTTCTTT.

This sequence joins TRBV29-1 and TRBJ2-1; 7 positions agree with TRBD2. Germline CDR1 is SQVTM and CDR2 is ANQGSEA. The CDR3 extends over 13 amino acids. J lost 3 bases, V lost 4 bases, and 3 bases had no gene match. The CDR3 DNA sequence: TGCAGCGTTGTGGGCGGGGGCTACAATGAGCAGTTCTTC. This gives the protein CSVVGGGYNEQFF.

V and J are TRBV9 and TRBJ2-1, with TRBD1 matching 9 bases. V was pared by 2 bases and J by 5 bases, with 8 bases of the junction left unmatched. CDR1 is SGDLS and CDR2 is YYNGEE in the germline V gene. CDR3 size: 16 residues. CDR3 DNA sequence: TGTGCCAGCAGCGTCACGGACAGGGGAGGCAACAATGAGCAGTTCTTC. Its protein product is CASSVTDRGGNNEQFF.

This chain links TRBV2 with TRBJ2-5, with D maybe TRBD1 (5 bases). Germline V lookup: CDR1 SNHLY, CDR2 FYNNEI. The CDR3 has 15 residues. Trimming took 6 bases from V and 3 from J, leaving 17 bases between them. The CDR3 bases are TGTGCCAGCAGGGAACCAGCAGGGCTGGAAGAGACCCAGTACTTC. Protein: CASREPAGLEETQYF.

V and J are TRBV20-1 and TRBJ2-7; 8 bases map to TRBD2. CDR1 is DFQATT and CDR2 is SNEGSKA in the germline V gene (reference sequence). With V trimmed by 1 base and J by 4 bases, 6 bases remained unmatched. The CDR3 spans 14 residues. CDR3 sequence reads: CSARVAGGIYEQYF. CDR3 coding DNA: TGCAGTGCTAGAGTTGCGGGGGGCATTTACGAGCAGTACTTC.

This clonotype was detected only once. This chain uses TRBV7-7 with TRBJ2-1, with 7 bases identical to TRBD1. Germline V gene data show CDR1 as SSHAT and CDR2 as FNYEAQ (reference sequence). Trimming removed 1 base from V and 5 bases from J; junction bases left unmatched: 5. The CDR3 spans 15 residues. This CDR3 is CASSLGQGFNNEQFF. DNA for the CDR3: TGTGCCAGCAGCTTAGGACAGGGTTTTAACAATGAGCAGTTCTTC.

The V and J genes are TRBV24-1 and TRBJ2-3, with D possibly matching TRBD2 (5 bases). The CDR3 runs to 13 residues. V lost 0 bases to trimming and J lost 6 bases, with 6 bases between them. Germline V gene lookup returns CDR1 KGHDR and CDR2 SFDVKD. In DNA, the CDR3 is TGTGCCACCAGTGATTTGCGGGGTGATACGCAGTATTTT. Translation: CATSDLRGDTQYF.

V and J are TRBV11-2 and TRBJ1-1, with 11 bases identical to TRBD1. CDR3 length: 16 residues. Trimming took 2 bases from V and 6 from J; bases not matched to a gene: 8. CDR1 and CDR2 (germline): SGHAT, FQNNGV. The CDR3 loop reads CASSLWDRGSVAEAFF. DNA of the CDR3: TGTGCCAGCAGCTTATGGGACAGGGGGTCTGTCGCTGAAGCTTTCTTT.

The gene calls are TRBV4-1 and TRBJ2-3; D gene ambiguous. Trimming left V 2 bases short and J 5 bases short, with 8 bases between. CDR3 size: 13 residues. Germline loops: CDR1 MGHRA, CDR2 YSYEKL. CDR3 amino acids: CASSQLGRDTQYF. CDR3 coding DNA: TGCGCCAGCAGCCAATTAGGCAGAGATACGCAGTATTTT.

This sequence joins TRBV5-4 and TRBJ1-2; 8 nucleotides align to TRBD1. The V and J ends lost 0 bases and 5 bases, in that order; junction bases with no gene match: 9. CDR3 size: 16 residues. Germline V gene data show CDR1 as SGHNT and CDR2 as YYREEE (reference sequence). In DNA form, the CDR3 reads TGTGCCAGCAGCTTGGGCCCACAGGGGGAAGGGTATGGCTACACCTTC. Translated: CASSLGPQGEGYGYTF.

The chain links TRBV5-6 to TRBJ2-5; 8 nucleotides match TRBD1. CDR3 size: 15 residues. V dropped 4 bases and J dropped 2; count of bases not matched to a gene: 7. The germline gives CDR1 SGHDT, CDR2 YYEEEE. The DNA of the CDR3 is TGTGCCAGCAGCAACGGGGACAGGATACAAGAGACCCAGTACTTC. Translated, it gives CASSNGDRIQETQYF.

This clonotype has only a few counts. The CDR3 nucleotides read TGTGCCAGCAGCGTAGGGGGCGCAGGCAATCAGCCCCAGCATTTT. Its protein product is CASSVGGAGNQPQHF. The chain couples TRBV9 to TRBJ1-5; a possible D gene is TRBD1 (5 bases). The CDR3 length is 15 residues. Trimming took off 0 bases at V and 2 bases at J, with 9 bases between the two ends. The germline gives CDR1 SGDLS, CDR2 YYNGEE. Full variable domain (missing parts from reference TRBV9 and TRBJ1-5): DSGVTQTPKHLITATGQRVTLRCSPRSGDLSVYWYQQSLDQGLQFLIQYYNGEERAKGNILERFSAQQFPDLHSELNLSSLELGDSALYFCASSVGGAGNQPQHFGDGTRLSIL.

The V and J genes are TRBV13 and TRBJ1-2; D possibly corresponds to TRBD1 (5 bases). Germline V gene lookup returns CDR1 PRHDT and CDR2 FYEKMQ (reference sequence). Trimming removed 0 bases at V and 8 bases at J, with 10 bases between. The length of the CDR3 is 13 residues. CDR3 DNA sequence: TGTGCCAGCAGCTTAGGGGACATGAGAGGCTACACCTTC. It encodes CASSLGDMRGYTF.

This chain uses TRBV7-9 with TRBJ2-7; perhaps TRBD2 as D (5 bases). Trimming stripped 4 bases from V and 1 base from J, with 14 bases between. The CDR3 has 15 residues. Germline CDR1 is SEHNR and CDR2 is FQNEAQ (reference sequence). The CDR3 loop is CASSSPSDYSYEQYF. The CDR3 DNA reads TGTGCCAGCAGCTCCCCGTCCGACTATTCCTACGAGCAGTACTTC. The variable domain in full, completed from reference TRBV7-9 and TRBJ2-7, reads DTGVSQNPRHKITKRGQNVTFRCDPISEHNRLYWYRQTLGQGPEFLTYFQNEAQLEKSRLLSDRFSAERPKGSFSTLEIQRTEQGDSAMYLCASSSPSDYSYEQYFGPGTRLTVT.

The gene calls are TRBV7-9 and TRBJ2-5, with D possibly matching TRBD2 (5 bases). This CDR3 spans 16 amino acids. V was trimmed by 1 base and J by 3 bases, leaving 15 bases between them. Germline CDR1 reads SEHNR; CDR2 reads FQNEAQ (reference sequence). CDR3 sequence reads: CASSLVEATLEETQYF. DNA for the CDR3: TGTGCCAGCAGCTTAGTGGAGGCGACTCTTGAAGAGACCCAGTACTTC.

V is TRBV6-6 and J is TRBJ1-6, with D unclear. Germline V CDR1 and CDR2: MNHNY, SVGAGI (reference sequence). V lost 2 bases to trimming and J lost 4 bases, with 9 bases between them. The CDR3 runs 15 residues. CDR3 loop: CASSYGRNYNSPLHF. Written as DNA, the CDR3 is TGTGCCAGCAGTTACGGGCGGAATTATAATTCACCCCTCCACTTT.

The chain has TRBV12-3 or TRBV12-4 and TRBJ1-4; D may be TRBD1 (6 bases). The CDR3 covers 15 residues. Trimming took 6 bases from V and 2 from J, leaving 13 bases between them. This CDR3 is CASSHRTATNEKLFF. In nucleotides, the CDR3 is TGTGCCAGCAGCCACCGGACAGCGACTAATGAAAAACTGTTTTTT.

The chain carries TRBV28 and TRBJ2-5; D uncertain. CDR1 is MDHEN, CDR2 SYDVKM, per germline. With 3 bases removed from V and 5 bases from J, the gap between germline ends came to 10 bases. The CDR3 is 13 amino acids. The CDR3 nucleotides are TGTGCCAGCAGTTTGGTGGCGAGGGAGACCCAGTACTTC. This sequence encodes CASSLVARETQYF.

The chain is built from TRBV4-3 and TRBJ1-2, with D possibly TRBD1 on 5 matching bases. CDR3 length: 15 amino acids. Per germline, CDR1 LGHNA and CDR2 YSLEER. V lost 4 bases to trimming and J lost 4 bases, with 16 bases between them. This CDR3 reads CASSPGNGASYGYTF. The CDR3, as DNA: TGCGCCAGCAGCCCAGGGAACGGGGCTAGCTATGGCTACACCTTC.

On this clonotype: The junction differs from germline at one of its ends, possibly a read error. V gene TRBV4-1 combines with J gene TRBJ2-7, with D uncertain. The V gene's germline CDR1 is MGHRA and CDR2 YSYEKL. The CDR3 has 15 amino acids. The CDR3 reads CASSQVRNPAYERYF. The CDR3 DNA follows: TGCGCCAGCAGCCAAGTTCGGAATCCTGCCTACGAGCGGTACTTC.

CDR3 coding DNA: TGCGCCAGCAGCTTGGCCCAGGGGGGACTACGGGAGACCCAGTACTTC. Protein product: CASSLAQGGLRETQYF. The chain couples TRBV5-1 to TRBJ2-5; either TRBD1 or TRBD2 may fit D (7 bases each). V was pared by 0 bases and J by 5 bases, with 17 bases between. The CDR3 spans 16 residues. The germline V gene has CDR1 SGHRS and CDR2 YFSETQ.

J is TRBJ2-7 and V is TRBV9, with 9 positions matching TRBD2. With 3 bases clipped from V and 2 bases from J, the junction kept 3 bases outside the gene matches. The CDR3 is 14 amino acids. Germline V gene data show CDR1 as SGDLS and CDR2 as YYNGEE. CDR3 sequence reads: CASSAGLATYEQYF. The CDR3 coding sequence is TGTGCCAGCAGCGCGGGACTAGCTACCTACGAGCAGTACTTC. The full variable domain, its missing parts supplied by reference TRBV9 and TRBJ2-7, is DSGVTQTPKHLITATGQRVTLRCSPRSGDLSVYWYQQSLDQGLQFLIQYYNGEERAKGNILERFSAQQFPDLHSELNLSSLELGDSALYFCASSAGLATYEQYFGPGTRLTVT.